The source of this T cell receptor beta chain is a study of blood T cell repertoires in COVID-19. Sequenced by immunoSEQ multiplex PCR; TCRdb stores in-frame clones only, minus some. The sample records almost 400,000 clones, just under 90% being singletons. This CDR3 has 15 amino acids. V shed 1 base and J shed 7 bases, with 14 bases lying between them. Germline CDR1 and CDR2: GTSNPN and SVGIG (reference sequence). The TCR originated in a woman under 40 who had recovered from COVID-19. The chain uses TRBV30 and TRBJ1-6, with D hard to call. Specimen: PBMCs or T cells enriched from blood (not recorded which). CDR3 in amino acids: CAWSGLLRLNSPLHF. The CDR3 nucleotides are TGTGCCTGGAGTGGGCTTCTCCGACTCAATTCACCCCTCCACTTT.